This is a list of T cell receptor beta chains from one sample in a study of T cells expressing NK-cell markers. TCRdb reprocessed the 5' RACE reads and stores each CDR3 protein as one record, lacking DNA. Reported are over 250,000 distinct CDR3 sequences; the ten largest clones contain more than 3.5%. Sequenced input: blood T cells: a sorted CD56 or NKG2C T cell subset, CD4+ or CD8+ T cells, or bulk PBMC T cells (not recorded which). The receptors here all came from a woman between 18 and 70 years old in good health. Each CDR3 is given with its conserved first and last residue.

j_call v_call cdr3_aa
TRBJ1-1 TRBV29-1 CSVEDRGDTEAFF
TRBJ2-1 TRBV6-1 CASSPGQGTSYNEQFF
TRBJ1-2 TRBV4-2 CASTSPDGRNYGYTF
TRBJ1-2 TRBV30 CAWSPGTDYGYTF
TRBJ1-2 TRBV20-1 CSATPGQGAVIYGYTF
TRBJ1-5 TRBV27 CASRPTGPSNQPQHF
TRBJ2-7 TRBV19 CASSMPGGQTYEQYF
TRBJ1-1 TRBV20-1 CSAPPGGPLGNTEAFF
TRBJ2-1 TRBV20-1 CSASKGYSYNEQFF
TRBJ2-1 TRBV20-1 CSARGASSYNEQFF
TRBJ2-5 TRBV3-1 CASSPYRNPLQETQYF
TRBJ2-3 TRBV20-1 CSAPARGAVGDTQYF
TRBJ1-2 TRBV12-3/TRBV12-4 CASRQGRSTYGYTF
TRBJ2-6 TRBV12-3/TRBV12-4 CASSLPGGSSGANVLTF
TRBJ1-6 TRBV6-6 CASSPARALHF
TRBJ1-1 TRBV29-1 CSVMGGGNTEAFF
TRBJ2-1 TRBV3-1 CASSQGSEQFF
TRBJ2-6 TRBV4-3 CASSQESGRTSGANVLTF
TRBJ1-6 TRBV6-5 CASSYGGNQIGSYNSPLHF
TRBJ2-7 TRBV20-1 CSAHRGNYEQYF
TRBJ2-1 TRBV20-1 CSAPTSGGYNEQFF
TRBJ2-1 TRBV7-8 CASSLAPAADEQFF
TRBJ1-4 TRBV5-1 CASSLGQQNEKLFF
TRBJ2-3 TRBV20-1 CSASRADTQYF
TRBJ1-6 TRBV12-3/TRBV12-4 CASSFLGSPLHF
TRBJ1-2 TRBV5-1 CASSRDGDGYTF
TRBJ1-2 TRBV7-2 CASSVDQGVGYTF
TRBJ1-1 TRBV4-1 CASSLFGTRNTEAFF
TRBJ2-3 TRBV20-1 CSASPASLGTDTQYF
TRBJ2-1 TRBV29-1 CSVDYTGNEQFF
TRBJ1-1 TRBV12-3/TRBV12-4 CASSFYPLTGGRDTEAFF
TRBJ1-5 TRBV28 CASIHRPGQGNQPQHF
TRBJ1-6 TRBV2 CASRRQGASPLHF
TRBJ1-2 TRBV4-3 CASSQAGTGGVYTF
TRBJ2-4 TRBV25-1 CASSGEGAKNIQYF
TRBJ2-3 TRBV29-1 CSVEGQGGGTDTQYF
TRBJ2-1 TRBV4-2 CASSPGGSGGYNEQFF
TRBJ2-7 TRBV12-3/TRBV12-4 CASSFLGEQYF
TRBJ1-4 TRBV7-2 CASSLAVTRTNEKLFF
TRBJ2-1 TRBV7-9 CATEASSSYNEQFF
TRBJ2-3 TRBV4-3 CASSHGGLAGASTDTQYF
TRBJ2-1 TRBV6-6 CASSYSGEQFF
TRBJ2-5 TRBV14 CASSQHIQQETQYF
TRBJ1-5 TRBV20-1 CSARDGTGDLQPQHF
TRBJ1-5 TRBV2 CASSDNRDQPQHF